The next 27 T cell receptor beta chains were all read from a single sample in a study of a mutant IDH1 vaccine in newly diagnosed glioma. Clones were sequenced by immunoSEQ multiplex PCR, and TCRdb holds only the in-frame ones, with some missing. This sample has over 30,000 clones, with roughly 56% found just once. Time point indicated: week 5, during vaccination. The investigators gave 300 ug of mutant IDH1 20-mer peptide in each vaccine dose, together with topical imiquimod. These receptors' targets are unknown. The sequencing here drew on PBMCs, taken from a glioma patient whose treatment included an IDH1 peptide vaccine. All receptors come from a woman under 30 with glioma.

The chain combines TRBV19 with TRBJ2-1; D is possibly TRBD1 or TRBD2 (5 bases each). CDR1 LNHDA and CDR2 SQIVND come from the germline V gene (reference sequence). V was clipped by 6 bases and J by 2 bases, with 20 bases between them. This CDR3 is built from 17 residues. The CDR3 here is CASSRKPRDLTYNEQFF. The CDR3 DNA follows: TGTGCCAGTAGCAGGAAACCCCGGGACCTCACCTACAATGAGCAGTTCTTC.

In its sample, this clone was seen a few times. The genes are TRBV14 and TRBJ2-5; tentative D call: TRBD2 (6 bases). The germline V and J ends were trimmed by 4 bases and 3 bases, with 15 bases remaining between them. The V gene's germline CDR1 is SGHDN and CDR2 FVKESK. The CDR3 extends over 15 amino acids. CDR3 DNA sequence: TGTGCCAGCAGCCCCCCGGGACTTCGAAAAGAGACCCAGTACTTC. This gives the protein CASSPPGLRKETQYF.

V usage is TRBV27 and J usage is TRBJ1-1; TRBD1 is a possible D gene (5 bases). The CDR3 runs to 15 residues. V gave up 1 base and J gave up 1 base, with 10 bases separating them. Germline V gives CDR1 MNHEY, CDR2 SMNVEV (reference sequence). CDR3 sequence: CASSLYGAGNTEAFF. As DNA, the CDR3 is TGTGCCAGCAGTTTATATGGGGCCGGGAACACTGAAGCTTTCTTT.

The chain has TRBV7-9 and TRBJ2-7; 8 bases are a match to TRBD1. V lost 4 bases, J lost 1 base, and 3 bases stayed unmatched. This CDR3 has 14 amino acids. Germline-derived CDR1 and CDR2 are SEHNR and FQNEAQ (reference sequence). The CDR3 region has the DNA TGTGCCAGCAGCTATCAGGGGGCGTCCTACGAGCAGTACTTC. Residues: CASSYQGASYEQYF.

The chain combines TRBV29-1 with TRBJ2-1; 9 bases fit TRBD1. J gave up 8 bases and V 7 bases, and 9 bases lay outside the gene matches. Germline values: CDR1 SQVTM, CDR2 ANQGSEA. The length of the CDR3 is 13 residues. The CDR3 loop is CSDRDRVGDEQFF. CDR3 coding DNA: TGCAGCGACCGGGACAGGGTAGGTGATGAGCAGTTCTTC.

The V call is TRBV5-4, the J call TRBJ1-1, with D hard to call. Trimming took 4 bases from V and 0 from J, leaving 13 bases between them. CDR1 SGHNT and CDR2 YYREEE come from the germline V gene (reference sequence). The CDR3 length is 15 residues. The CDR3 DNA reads TGTGCCAGCAGCAAGGGCCCCTACATGAACACTGAAGCTTTCTTT. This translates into CASSKGPYMNTEAFF.

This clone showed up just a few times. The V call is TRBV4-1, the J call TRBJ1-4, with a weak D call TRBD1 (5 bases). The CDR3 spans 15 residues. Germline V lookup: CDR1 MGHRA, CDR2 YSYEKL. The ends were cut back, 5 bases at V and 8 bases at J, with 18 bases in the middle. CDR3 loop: CASSYPAQRDEKLFF. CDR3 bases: TGCGCCAGCAGCTACCCCGCGCAGCGGGACGAAAAACTGTTTTTT.

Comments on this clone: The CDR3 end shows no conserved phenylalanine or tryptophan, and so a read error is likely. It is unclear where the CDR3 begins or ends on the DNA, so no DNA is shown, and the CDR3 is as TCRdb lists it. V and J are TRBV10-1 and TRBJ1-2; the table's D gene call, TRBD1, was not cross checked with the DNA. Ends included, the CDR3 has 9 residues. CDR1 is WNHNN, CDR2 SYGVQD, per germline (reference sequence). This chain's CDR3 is CASRLWTGL.

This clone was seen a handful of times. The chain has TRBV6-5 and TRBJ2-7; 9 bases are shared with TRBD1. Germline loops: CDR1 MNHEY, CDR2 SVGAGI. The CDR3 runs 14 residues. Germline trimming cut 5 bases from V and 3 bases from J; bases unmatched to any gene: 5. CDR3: CASSPGTGIYEQYF. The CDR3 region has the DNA TGTGCCAGCAGTCCCGGGACAGGGATCTACGAGCAGTACTTC.

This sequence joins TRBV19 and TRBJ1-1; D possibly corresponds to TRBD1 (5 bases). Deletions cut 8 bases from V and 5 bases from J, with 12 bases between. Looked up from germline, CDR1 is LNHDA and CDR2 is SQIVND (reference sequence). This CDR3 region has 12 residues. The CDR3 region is CASDRGRTEAFF. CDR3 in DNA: TGTGCCAGTGATCGGGGGAGAACTGAAGCTTTCTTT.

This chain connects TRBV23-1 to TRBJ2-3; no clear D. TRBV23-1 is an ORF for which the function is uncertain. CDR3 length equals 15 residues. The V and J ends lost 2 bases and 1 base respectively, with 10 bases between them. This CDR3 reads CASSQNGWGTDTQYF. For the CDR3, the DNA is TGCGCCAGCAGTCAAAACGGGTGGGGCACAGATACGCAGTATTTT.

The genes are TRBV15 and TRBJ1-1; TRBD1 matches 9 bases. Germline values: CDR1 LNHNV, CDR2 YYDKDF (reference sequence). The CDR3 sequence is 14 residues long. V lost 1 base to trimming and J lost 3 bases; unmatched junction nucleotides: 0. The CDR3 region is CATSRGTGDTEAFF. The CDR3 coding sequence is TGTGCCACCAGCAGAGGGACAGGGGACACTGAAGCTTTCTTT. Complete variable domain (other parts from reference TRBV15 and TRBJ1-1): DAMVIQNPRYQVTQFGKPVTLSCSQTLNHNVMYWYQQKSSQAPKLLFHYYDKDFNNEADTPDNFQSRRPNTSFCFLDIRSPGLGDTAMYLCATSRGTGDTEAFFGQGTRLTVV.

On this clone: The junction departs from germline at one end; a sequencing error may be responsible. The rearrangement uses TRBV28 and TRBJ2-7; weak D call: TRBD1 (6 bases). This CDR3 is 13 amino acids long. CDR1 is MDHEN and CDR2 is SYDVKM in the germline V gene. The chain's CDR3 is CASSRDISYAQYF. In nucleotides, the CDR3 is TGTGCCAGCAGTCGGGACATATCCTACGCGCAGTACTTC.

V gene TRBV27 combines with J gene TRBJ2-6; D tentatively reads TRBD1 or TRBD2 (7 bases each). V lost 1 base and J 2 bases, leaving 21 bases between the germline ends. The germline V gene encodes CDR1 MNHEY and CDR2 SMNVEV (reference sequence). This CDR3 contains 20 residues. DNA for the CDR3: TGTGCCAGCAGTTTATATTGGTCAGGGGGGGAACTGGCTGGGGCCAACGTCCTGACTTTC. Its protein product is CASSLYWSGGELAGANVLTF.

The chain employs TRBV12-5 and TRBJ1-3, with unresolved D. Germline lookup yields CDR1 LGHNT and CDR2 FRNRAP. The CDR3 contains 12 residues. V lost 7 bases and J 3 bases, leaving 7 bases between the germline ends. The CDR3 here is CASAPNGNTIYF. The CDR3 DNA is TGTGCTAGTGCTCCTAATGGAAACACCATATATTTT.

The CDR3 DNA is TGTGCCAGCAGCCCCAGTGCGGCGGGGAATGAAAAACTGTTTTTT. It translates to CASSPSAAGNEKLFF. The rearrangement joins TRBV7-9 to TRBJ1-4; D is unclear. This CDR3 spans 15 amino acids. Germline values: CDR1 SEHNR, CDR2 FQNEAQ (reference sequence). With 5 bases removed from V and 5 bases from J, the gap between germline ends came to 15 bases.

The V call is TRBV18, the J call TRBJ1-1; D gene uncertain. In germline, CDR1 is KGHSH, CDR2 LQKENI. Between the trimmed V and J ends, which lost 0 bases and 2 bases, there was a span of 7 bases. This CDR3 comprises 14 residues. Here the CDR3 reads CASSPPQTNTEAFF. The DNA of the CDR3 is TGTGCCAGCTCACCACCCCAGACTAACACTGAAGCTTTCTTT.

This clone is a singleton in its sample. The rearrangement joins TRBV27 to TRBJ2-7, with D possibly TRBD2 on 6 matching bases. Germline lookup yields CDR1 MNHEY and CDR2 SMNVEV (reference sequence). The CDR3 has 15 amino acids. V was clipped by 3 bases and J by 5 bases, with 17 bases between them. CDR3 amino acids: CASSFRGRLGDEQYF. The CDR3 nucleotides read TGTGCCAGCAGTTTTCGTGGGAGGCTTGGGGACGAGCAGTACTTC.

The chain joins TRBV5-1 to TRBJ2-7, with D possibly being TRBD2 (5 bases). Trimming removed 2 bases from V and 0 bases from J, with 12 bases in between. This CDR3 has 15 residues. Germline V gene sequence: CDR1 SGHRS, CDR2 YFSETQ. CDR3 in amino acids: CASSFLGADSYEQYF. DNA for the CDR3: TGCGCCAGCAGCTTTCTGGGAGCCGACTCCTACGAGCAGTACTTC.

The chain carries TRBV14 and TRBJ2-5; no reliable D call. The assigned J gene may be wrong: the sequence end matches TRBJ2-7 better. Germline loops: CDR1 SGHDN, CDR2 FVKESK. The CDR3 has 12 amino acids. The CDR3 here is CASSQGPYEQYF. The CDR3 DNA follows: TGTGCCAGCAGCCAGGGCCCCTACGAGCAGTACTTC.

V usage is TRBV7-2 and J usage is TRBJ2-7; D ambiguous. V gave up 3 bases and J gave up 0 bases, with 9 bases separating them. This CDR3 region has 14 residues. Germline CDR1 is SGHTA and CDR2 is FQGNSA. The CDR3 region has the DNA TGTGCCAGCAGCTTCACTTCAAGCTCCTACGAGCAGTACTTC. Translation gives CASSFTSSSYEQYF.

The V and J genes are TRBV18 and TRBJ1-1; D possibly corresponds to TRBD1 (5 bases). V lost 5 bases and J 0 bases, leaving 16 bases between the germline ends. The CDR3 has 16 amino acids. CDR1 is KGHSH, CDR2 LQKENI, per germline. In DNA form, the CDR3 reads TGTGCCAGCTCAAACCGACAGATTACAATGAACACTGAAGCTTTCTTT. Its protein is CASSNRQITMNTEAFF.

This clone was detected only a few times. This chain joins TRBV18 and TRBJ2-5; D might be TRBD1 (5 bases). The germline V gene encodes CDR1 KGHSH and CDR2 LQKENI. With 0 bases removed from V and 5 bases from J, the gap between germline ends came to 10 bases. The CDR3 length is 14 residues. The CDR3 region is CASSPPTRVETQYF. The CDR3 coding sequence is TGTGCCAGCTCACCACCGACCAGGGTTGAGACCCAGTACTTC.

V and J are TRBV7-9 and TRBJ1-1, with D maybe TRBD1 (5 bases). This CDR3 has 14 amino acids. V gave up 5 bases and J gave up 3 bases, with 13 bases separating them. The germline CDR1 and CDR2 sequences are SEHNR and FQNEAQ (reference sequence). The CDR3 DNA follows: TGTGCCAGCAGCCAGACAGATTTGGACACTGAAGCTTTCTTT. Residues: CASSQTDLDTEAFF.

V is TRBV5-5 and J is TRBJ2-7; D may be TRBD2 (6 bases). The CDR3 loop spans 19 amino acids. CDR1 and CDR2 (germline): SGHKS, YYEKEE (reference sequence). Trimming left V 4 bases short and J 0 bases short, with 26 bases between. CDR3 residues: CASSPKRRWGVKYSYEQYF. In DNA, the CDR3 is TGTGCCAGCAGCCCTAAGAGACGGTGGGGGGTCAAATACTCCTACGAGCAGTACTTC.

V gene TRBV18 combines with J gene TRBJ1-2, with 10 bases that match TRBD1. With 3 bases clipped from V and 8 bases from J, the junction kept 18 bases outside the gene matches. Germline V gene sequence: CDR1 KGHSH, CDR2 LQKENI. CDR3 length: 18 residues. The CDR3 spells CASSPMTGGGGQEGGYTF. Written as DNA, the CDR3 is TGTGCCAGCTCACCGATGACAGGGGGCGGAGGTCAAGAAGGCGGCTACACCTTC. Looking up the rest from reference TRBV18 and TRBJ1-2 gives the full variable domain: NAGVMQNPRHLVRRRGQEARLRCSPMKGHSHVYWYRQLPEEGLKFMVYLQKENIIDESGMPKERFSAEFPKEGPSILRIQQVVRGDSAAYFCASSPMTGGGGQEGGYTFGSGTRLTVV.

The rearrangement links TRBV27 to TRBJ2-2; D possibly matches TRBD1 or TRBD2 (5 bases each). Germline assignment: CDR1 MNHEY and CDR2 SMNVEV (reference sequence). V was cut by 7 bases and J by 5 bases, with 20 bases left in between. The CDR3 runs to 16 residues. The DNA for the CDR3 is TGTGCCAGCAATAGTTACCGGGACCAAAGTACCGGGGAGCTGTTTTTT. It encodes CASNSYRDQSTGELFF.